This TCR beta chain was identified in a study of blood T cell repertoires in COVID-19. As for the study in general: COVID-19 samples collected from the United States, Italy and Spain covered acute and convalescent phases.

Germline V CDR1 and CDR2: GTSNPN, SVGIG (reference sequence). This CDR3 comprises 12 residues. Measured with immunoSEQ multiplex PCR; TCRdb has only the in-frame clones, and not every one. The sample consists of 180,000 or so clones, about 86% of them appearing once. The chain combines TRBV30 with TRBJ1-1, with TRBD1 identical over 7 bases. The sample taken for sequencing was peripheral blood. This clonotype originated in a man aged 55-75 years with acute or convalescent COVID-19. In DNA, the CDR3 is TGTGCACGGAAGGGGGCGAACACTGAAGCTTTCTTT. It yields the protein CARKGANTEAFF.